This T cell receptor beta chain was documented in a study of CD8 T cells in Susac syndrome. cDNA came from around 0.5 to 1 ug RNA primed by random hexamers. MiXCR, run by TCRdb on the immunoSEQ multiplex PCR reads, gives a single entry per CDR3 protein. The table includes around 130,000 distinct CDR3 sequences, under 95% detected once. Germline loops: CDR1 SGHTA, CDR2 FQGNSA. Trimming at V came to 5 bases and at J to 2 bases, leaving 5 bases not matched to a gene. The CDR3 contains 15 residues. High-throughput TCR beta sequencing covered peripheral CD8+ and CD4+ T cells. The TCR was taken from a human donor with multiple sclerosis. Sequencing was carried out using CD8+ T cells from PBMCs. The rearrangement links TRBV7-2 to TRBJ1-3; TRBD1 aligns across 8 bases. The CDR3 coding sequence is TGTGCCAGCAGCCCCGACAGGGGCACTGGAAACACCATATATTTT. Translation: CASSPDRGTGNTIYF.